A single sample is the source of the 16 T cell receptor beta chains below, sequenced in a study of graft-versus-host responses after intestinal transplantation. Their specific antigens are unknown. Method: immunoSEQ multiplex PCR; TCRdb's copy keeps in-frame clones and lacks some. The sample includes about 97,000 clones, 91% of them seen just once. The starting material was unstimulated CD4+ T cells sorted from spleen or lymph node cells, obtained before transplant. All receptors come from a human donor who was the organ donor for an intestinal transplant.

A word on this clone: The germline gene is not matched at one end of the junction; a read error may be the cause. The J gene is TRBJ2-2, the V gene TRBV4-3, with TRBD1 matching 8 bases. The CDR3 runs 15 residues. CDR1 and CDR2 (germline): LGHNA, YSLEER. CDR3 in amino acids: CASSVRTGNPGELFF. The DNA for the CDR3 is TGCGCCAGCAGCGTCAGGACAGGGAACCCCGGGGAGCTGTTTTTT.

The V gene is TRBV4-1, the J gene TRBJ2-5; D may be TRBD2 (6 bases). This CDR3 comprises 16 residues. V was clipped by 0 bases and J by 2 bases, with 13 bases between them. Per the germline V gene, CDR1 is MGHRA and CDR2 is YSYEKL. The CDR3 DNA follows: TGCGCCAGCAGCCAAGATGGGACTTTAGCTCAAGAGACCCAGTACTTC. It codes for CASSQDGTLAQETQYF.

The chain carries TRBV5-1 and TRBJ1-6, with D perhaps TRBD1 (6 bases). Trimming pared 3 bases from V and 10 bases from J, leaving 20 bases between. The CDR3 covers 16 residues. CDR1 and CDR2 from the germline V gene are SGHRS and YFSETQ. In nucleotides, the CDR3 is TGCGCCAGCAGCTCAACCATTGTGGGGGCGAACTCACCCCTCCACTTT. It specifies CASSSTIVGANSPLHF. The entire variable domain, with the rest obtained from reference TRBV5-1 and TRBJ1-6, is as follows: KAGVTQTPRYLIKTRGQQVTLSCSPISGHRSVSWYQQTPGQGLQFLFEYFSETQRNKGNFPGRFSGRQFSNSRSEMNVSTLELGDSALYLCASSSTIVGANSPLHFGNGTRLTVT.

This chain links TRBV25-1 with TRBJ2-1; TRBD2 aligns across 10 bases. The germline gives CDR1 MGHDK, CDR2 SYGVNS. The CDR3 contains 17 residues. V dropped 5 bases and J dropped 0; count of bases not matched to a gene: 7. CDR3 region: CASSILAGPSSYNEQFF. Written as DNA, the CDR3 is TGTGCCAGCAGTATACTAGCGGGGCCGAGCTCCTACAATGAGCAGTTCTTC. Full variable domain (remainder filled in from reference TRBV25-1 and TRBJ2-1): EADIYQTPRYLVIGTGKKITLECSQTMGHDKMYWYQQDPGMELHLIHYSYGVNSTEKGDLSSESTVSRIRTEHFPLTLESARPSHTSQYLCASSILAGPSSYNEQFFGPGTRLTVL.

The J gene is TRBJ1-1, the V gene TRBV5-4; no clear D. The germline gives CDR1 SGHNT, CDR2 YYREEE (reference sequence). The V end was cut by 5 bases, the J end by 2 bases, with 4 bases between. The length of the CDR3 is 11 residues. Here the CDR3 DNA reads TGTGCCAGCAGTCTTAACACTGAAGCTTTCTTT. It encodes CASSLNTEAFF. Full variable domain (remainder filled in from reference TRBV5-4 and TRBJ1-1): ETGVTQSPTHLIKTRGQQVTLRCSSQSGHNTVSWYQQALGQGPQFIFQYYREEENGRGNFPPRFSGLQFPNYSSELNVNALELDDSALYLCASSLNTEAFFGQGTRLTVV.

The V call is TRBV9, the J call TRBJ2-7, with TRBD2 identical over 7 bases. J lost 4 bases, V lost 3 bases, and 10 bases had no gene match. Germline values: CDR1 SGDLS, CDR2 YYNGEE. The CDR3 has 15 residues. CDR3 in amino acids: CASSARDYDPYEQYF. The CDR3 bases are TGTGCCAGCAGCGCCCGGGACTACGACCCTTACGAGCAGTACTTC.

The chain is built from TRBV4-3 and TRBJ1-2; 8 bases line up with TRBD1. The CDR3 contains 14 residues. The V gene end was trimmed by 0 bases and the J gene end by 6 bases; junction bases not matched to a gene: 3. Germline CDR1 reads LGHNA; CDR2 reads YSLEER. The CDR3 loop is CASSQDQGADGYTF. In DNA form, the CDR3 reads TGCGCCAGCAGCCAAGACCAGGGGGCGGATGGCTACACCTTC.

The CDR3 region is CASSPLAGSTGDTQYF. The CDR3, as DNA: TGTGCCAGCTCCCCTCTAGCGGGGAGTACGGGAGATACGCAGTATTTT. The chain uses TRBV18 and TRBJ2-3; 9 bases match TRBD2. V lost 6 bases and J lost 5; bases outside the gene matches: 12. CDR1 is KGHSH, CDR2 LQKENI, per germline. The CDR3 length is 16 residues.

The V call is TRBV4-2, the J call TRBJ1-6, with 7 bases aligning to TRBD1. The V segment lost 1 base and the J segment 0 bases; nucleotides outside the gene matches: 0. The CDR3 extends over 16 amino acids. Germline V CDR1 and CDR2: LGHNA, YNFKEQ. The CDR3 loop is CASSQGDSSYNSPLHF. The CDR3 nucleotides read TGTGCCAGCAGCCAAGGGGACAGCTCCTATAATTCACCCCTCCACTTT.

This rearrangement joins TRBV6-5 to TRBJ1-1; 9 bases map to TRBD1. CDR3 length: 14 residues. From germline, CDR1 is MNHEY and CDR2 SVGAGI. V shed 5 bases, J shed 6 bases, and the junction held 7 bases outside the gene matches. The CDR3 reads CASSRTGVGSEAFF. In nucleotides, the CDR3 is TGTGCCAGCAGTCGGACAGGGGTGGGATCTGAAGCTTTCTTT.

The V and J genes are TRBV4-1 and TRBJ1-1; possibly TRBD1 for D (6 bases). Germline loops: CDR1 MGHRA, CDR2 YSYEKL. The CDR3 runs 14 residues. Trimming pared 4 bases from V and 6 bases from J, leaving 15 bases between. The CDR3 region is CASSPYTDRPEAFF. The CDR3 nucleotides read TGCGCCAGCAGCCCCTACACCGACAGGCCTGAAGCTTTCTTT.

This clone was seen more than once but under ten times. This chain uses TRBV7-3 with TRBJ1-5; D is perhaps TRBD1 (5 bases). CDR1 is SGHTA, CDR2 FQGTGA, per germline. The V gene lost 5 bases and the J gene lost 2 bases, with 7 bases spanning the gap. The CDR3 runs 13 residues. The CDR3 loop is CASSLQGNQPQHF. The CDR3, as DNA: TGTGCCAGCAGCCTACAGGGCAATCAGCCCCAGCATTTT.

The rearrangement joins TRBV5-1 to TRBJ2-5; 10 bases fit TRBD2. CDR1 and CDR2 from the germline V gene are SGHRS and YFSETQ. There are 15 residues in the CDR3. Trimming took 2 bases from V and 2 from J; bases not matched to a gene: 3. For the CDR3, the DNA is TGCGCCAGCAGCTTTTCGGGACTAGCGCAAGAGACCCAGTACTTC. Residues: CASSFSGLAQETQYF.

The gene calls are TRBV11-2 and TRBJ2-3, with 11 bases aligning to TRBD2. This CDR3 has 15 amino acids. In germline, CDR1 is SGHAT, CDR2 FQNNGV. The ends lost 4 bases at V and 2 bases at J; junction bases unmatched: 2. CDR3: CASSSTSGVTDTQYF. DNA for the CDR3: TGTGCCAGCAGCTCGACTAGCGGGGTCACAGATACGCAGTATTTT.

The chain uses TRBV5-6 and TRBJ2-4; TRBD1 matches at 9 bases. This CDR3 contains 15 residues. After removal of 4 bases from V and 4 bases from J, the junction contained 6 bases not matched to a gene. Germline CDR1 reads SGHDT; CDR2 reads YYEEEE. CDR3 DNA sequence: TGTGCCAGCAGCATCTCTGGACAGGGGAAAAACATTCAGTACTTC. The encoded protein is CASSISGQGKNIQYF.

The sample holds one count of this clone. V usage is TRBV7-9 and J usage is TRBJ1-1, with a tentative D call TRBD1 (6 bases). CDR1 is SEHNR and CDR2 is FQNEAQ in the germline V gene (reference sequence). The CDR3 runs 14 residues. Trimming stripped 4 bases from V and 5 bases from J, with 14 bases between. The CDR3 region is CASSYRHQGTEAFF. The DNA of the CDR3 is TGTGCCAGCAGCTATCGTCATCAGGGGACTGAAGCTTTCTTT.